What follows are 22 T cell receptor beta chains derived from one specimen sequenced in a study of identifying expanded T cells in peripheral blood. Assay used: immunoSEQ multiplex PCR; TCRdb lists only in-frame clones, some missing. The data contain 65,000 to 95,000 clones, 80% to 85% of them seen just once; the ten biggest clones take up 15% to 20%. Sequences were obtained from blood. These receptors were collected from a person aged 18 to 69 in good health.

The CDR3 sequence is CASRQAVSTDTQYF. The CDR3 DNA sequence: TGTGCCAGCAGGCAAGCAGTCTCCACAGATACGCAGTATTTT. This chain joins TRBV6-6 and TRBJ2-3; D is unclear. CDR3 length: 14 amino acids. Germline CDR1 is MNHNY and CDR2 is SVGAGI (reference sequence). The V gene lost 6 bases and the J gene lost 2 bases, with 12 bases spanning the gap.

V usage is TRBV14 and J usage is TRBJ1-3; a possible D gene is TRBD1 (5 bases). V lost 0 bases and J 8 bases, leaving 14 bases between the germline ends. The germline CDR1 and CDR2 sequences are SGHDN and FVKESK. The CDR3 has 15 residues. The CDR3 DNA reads TGTGCCAGCAGCCAAGAACGGGGCCTTGAGGACACCATATATTTT. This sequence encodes CASSQERGLEDTIYF.

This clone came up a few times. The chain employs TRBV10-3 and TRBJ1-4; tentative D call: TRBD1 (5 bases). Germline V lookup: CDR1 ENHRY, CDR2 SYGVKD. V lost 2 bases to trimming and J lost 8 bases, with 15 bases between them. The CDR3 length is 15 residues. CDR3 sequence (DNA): TGTGCCATCAGTGAGCGCCAGGGTGAGGGGGAAAAACTGTTTTTT. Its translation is CAISERQGEGEKLFF.

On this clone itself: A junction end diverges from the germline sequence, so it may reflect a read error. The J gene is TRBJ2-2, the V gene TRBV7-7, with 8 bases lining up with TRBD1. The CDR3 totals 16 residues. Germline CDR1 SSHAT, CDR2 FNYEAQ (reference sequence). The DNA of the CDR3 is TGTGCTAGCAGCTTAGATGGGACAGGGAACACCGGGGAGCTGTTTTTT. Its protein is CASSLDGTGNTGELFF.

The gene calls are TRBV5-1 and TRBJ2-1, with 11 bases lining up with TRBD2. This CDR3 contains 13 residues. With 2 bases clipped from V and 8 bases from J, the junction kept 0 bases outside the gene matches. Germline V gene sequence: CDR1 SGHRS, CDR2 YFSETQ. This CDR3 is CASSFSGRDEQFF. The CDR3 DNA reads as TGCGCCAGCAGCTTTAGCGGGAGGGATGAGCAGTTCTTC.

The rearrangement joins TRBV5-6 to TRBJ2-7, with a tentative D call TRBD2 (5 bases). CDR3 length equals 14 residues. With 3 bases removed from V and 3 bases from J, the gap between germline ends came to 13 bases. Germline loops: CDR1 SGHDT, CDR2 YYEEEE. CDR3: CASSSAGGGYEQYF. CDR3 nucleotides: TGTGCCAGCAGCTCCGCCGGAGGTGGCTACGAGCAGTACTTC.

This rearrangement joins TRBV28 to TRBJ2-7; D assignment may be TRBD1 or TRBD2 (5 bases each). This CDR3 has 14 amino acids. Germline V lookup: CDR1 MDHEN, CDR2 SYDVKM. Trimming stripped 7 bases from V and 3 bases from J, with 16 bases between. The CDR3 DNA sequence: TGTGCCAGCACCGTGAGTGGGGACGTCTACGAGCAGTACTTC. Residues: CASTVSGDVYEQYF.

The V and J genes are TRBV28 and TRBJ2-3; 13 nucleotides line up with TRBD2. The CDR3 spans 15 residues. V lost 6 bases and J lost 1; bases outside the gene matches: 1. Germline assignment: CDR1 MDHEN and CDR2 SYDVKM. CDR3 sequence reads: CASRGLAGRTDTQYF. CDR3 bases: TGTGCCAGCAGGGGACTAGCGGGGCGCACAGATACGCAGTATTTT.

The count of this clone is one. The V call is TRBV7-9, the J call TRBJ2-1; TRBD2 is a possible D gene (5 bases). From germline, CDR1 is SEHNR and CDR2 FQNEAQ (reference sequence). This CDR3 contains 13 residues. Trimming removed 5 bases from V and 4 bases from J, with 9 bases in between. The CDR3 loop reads CASSAGAYNEQFF. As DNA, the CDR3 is TGTGCCAGCAGCGCGGGCGCGTACAATGAGCAGTTCTTC. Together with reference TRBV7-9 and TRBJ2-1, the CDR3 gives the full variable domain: DTGVSQNPRHKITKRGQNVTFRCDPISEHNRLYWYRQTLGQGPEFLTYFQNEAQLEKSRLLSDRFSAERPKGSFSTLEIQRTEQGDSAMYLCASSAGAYNEQFFGPGTRLTVL.

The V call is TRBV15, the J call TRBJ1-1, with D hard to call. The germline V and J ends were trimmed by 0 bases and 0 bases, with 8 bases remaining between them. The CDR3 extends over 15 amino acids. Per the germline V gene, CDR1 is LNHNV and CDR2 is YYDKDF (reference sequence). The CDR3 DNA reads TGTGCCACCAGCAGAGATCACCCCATGAACACTGAAGCTTTCTTT. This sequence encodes CATSRDHPMNTEAFF.

CDR3 in DNA: TGTGCCTGGAGAGGCGACTCCTACGAGCAGTACTTC. As protein: CAWRGDSYEQYF. The chain joins TRBV30 to TRBJ2-7; D unclear. CDR3 length equals 12 residues. Trimming took 3 bases from V and 0 from J, leaving 6 bases between them. In germline, CDR1 is GTSNPN, CDR2 SVGIG (reference sequence).

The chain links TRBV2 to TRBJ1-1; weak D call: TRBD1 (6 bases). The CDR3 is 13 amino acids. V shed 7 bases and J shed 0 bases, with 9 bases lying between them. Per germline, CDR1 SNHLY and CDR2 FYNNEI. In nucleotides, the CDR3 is TGTGCCAGCACGGGACAAATGAACACTGAAGCTTTCTTT. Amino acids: CASTGQMNTEAFF. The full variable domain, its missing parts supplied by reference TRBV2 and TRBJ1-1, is EPEVTQTPSHQVTQMGQEVILRCVPISNHLYFYWYRQILGQKVEFLVSFYNNEISEKSEIFDDQFSVERPDGSNFTLKIRSTKLEDSAMYFCASTGQMNTEAFFGQGTRLTVV.

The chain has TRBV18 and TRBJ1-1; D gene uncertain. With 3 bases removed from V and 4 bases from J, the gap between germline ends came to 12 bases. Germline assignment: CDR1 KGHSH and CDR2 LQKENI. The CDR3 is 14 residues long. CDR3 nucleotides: TGTGCCAGCTCACCTTCGGCAAGAGGCACTGAAGCTTTCTTT. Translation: CASSPSARGTEAFF. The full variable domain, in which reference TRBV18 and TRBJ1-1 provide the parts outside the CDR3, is NAGVMQNPRHLVRRRGQEARLRCSPMKGHSHVYWYRQLPEEGLKFMVYLQKENIIDESGMPKERFSAEFPKEGPSILRIQQVVRGDSAAYFCASSPSARGTEAFFGQGTRLTVV.

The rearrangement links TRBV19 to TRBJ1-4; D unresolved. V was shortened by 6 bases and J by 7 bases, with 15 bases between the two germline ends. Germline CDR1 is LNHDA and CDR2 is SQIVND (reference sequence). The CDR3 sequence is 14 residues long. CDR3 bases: TGTGCCAGTAGCCAGGACCGGGTCTCTGAAAAACTGTTTTTT. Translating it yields CASSQDRVSEKLFF.

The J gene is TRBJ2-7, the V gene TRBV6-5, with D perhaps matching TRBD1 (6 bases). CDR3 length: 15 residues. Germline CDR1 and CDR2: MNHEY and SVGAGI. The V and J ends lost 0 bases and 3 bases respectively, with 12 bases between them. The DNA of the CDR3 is TGTGCCAGCAGTTACTCTCCACTAGGGGGCTACGAGCAGTACTTC. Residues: CASSYSPLGGYEQYF.

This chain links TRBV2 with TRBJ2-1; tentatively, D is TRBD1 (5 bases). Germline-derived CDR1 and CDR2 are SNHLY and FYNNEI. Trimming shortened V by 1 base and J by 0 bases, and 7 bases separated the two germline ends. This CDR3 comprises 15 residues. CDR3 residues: CASSEGGGSYNEQFF. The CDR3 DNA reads TGTGCCAGCAGTGAAGGGGGCGGCTCCTACAATGAGCAGTTCTTC.

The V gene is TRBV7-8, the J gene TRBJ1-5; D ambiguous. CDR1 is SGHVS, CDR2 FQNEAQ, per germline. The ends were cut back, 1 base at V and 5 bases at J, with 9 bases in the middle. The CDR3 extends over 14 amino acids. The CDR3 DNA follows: TGTGCCAGCAGCTTAGGGTCCAGCCATCAGCCCCAGCATTTT. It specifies CASSLGSSHQPQHF.

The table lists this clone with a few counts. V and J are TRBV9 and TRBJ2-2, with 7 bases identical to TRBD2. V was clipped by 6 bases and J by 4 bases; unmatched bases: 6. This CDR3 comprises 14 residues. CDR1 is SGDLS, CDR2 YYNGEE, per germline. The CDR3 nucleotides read TGTGCCAGCACGCGGGAGTGGGTCACCGGGGAGCTGTTTTTT. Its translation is CASTREWVTGELFF.

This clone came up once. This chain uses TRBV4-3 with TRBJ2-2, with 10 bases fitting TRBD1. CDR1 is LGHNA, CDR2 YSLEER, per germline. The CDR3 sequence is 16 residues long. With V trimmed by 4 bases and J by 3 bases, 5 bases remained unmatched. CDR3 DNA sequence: TGCGCCAGCAGCCTTGGACAGGGGGAGGACACCGGGGAGCTGTTTTTT. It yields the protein CASSLGQGEDTGELFF.

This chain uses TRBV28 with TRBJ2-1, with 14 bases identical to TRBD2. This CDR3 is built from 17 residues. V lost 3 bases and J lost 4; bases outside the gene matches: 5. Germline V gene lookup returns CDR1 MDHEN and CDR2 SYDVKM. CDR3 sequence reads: CASSFGTSGRGYNEQFF. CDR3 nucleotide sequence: TGTGCCAGCAGTTTCGGGACTAGCGGGAGAGGTTACAATGAGCAGTTCTTC. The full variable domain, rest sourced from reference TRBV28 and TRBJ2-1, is DVKVTQSSRYLVKRTGEKVFLECVQDMDHENMFWYRQDPGLGLRLIYFSYDVKMKEKGDIPEGYSVSREKKERFSLILESASTNQTSMYLCASSFGTSGRGYNEQFFGPGTRLTVL.

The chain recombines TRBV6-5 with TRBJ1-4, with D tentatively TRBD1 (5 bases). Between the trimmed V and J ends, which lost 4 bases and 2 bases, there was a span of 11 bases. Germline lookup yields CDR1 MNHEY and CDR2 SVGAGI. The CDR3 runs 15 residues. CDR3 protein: CASSSPGSTNEKLFF. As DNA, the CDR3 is TGTGCCAGCAGTTCTCCAGGGTCTACTAATGAAAAACTGTTTTTT.

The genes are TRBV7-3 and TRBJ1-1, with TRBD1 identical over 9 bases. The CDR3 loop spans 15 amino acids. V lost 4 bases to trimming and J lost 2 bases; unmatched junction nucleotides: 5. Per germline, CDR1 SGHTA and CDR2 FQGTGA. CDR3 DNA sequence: TGTGCCAGCAGCTCGGGACAGGGTATAAACACTGAAGCTTTCTTT. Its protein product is CASSSGQGINTEAFF.